This TCR beta chain was identified in a study of blood T cell repertoires in COVID-19. Produced via immunoSEQ multiplex PCR; TCRdb's table is partial and in-frame only. Of some 270,000 clones listed, around 89% were seen once; the top ten hold around 0.88%. The source is a man aged 25-45 years with acute or convalescent COVID-19. The sample taken for sequencing was peripheral blood.

The DNA for the CDR3 is TGTGCCAGCAGTTCGCCGGGACAGGGGGCCTACGAGCAGTACTTC. This translates into CASSSPGQGAYEQYF. The V gene is TRBV27, the J gene TRBJ2-7; 11 bases map to TRBD1. The CDR3 loop spans 15 amino acids. V was pared by 4 bases and J by 2 bases, with 4 bases of the junction left unmatched. Germline V gene sequence: CDR1 MNHEY, CDR2 SMNVEV (reference sequence).